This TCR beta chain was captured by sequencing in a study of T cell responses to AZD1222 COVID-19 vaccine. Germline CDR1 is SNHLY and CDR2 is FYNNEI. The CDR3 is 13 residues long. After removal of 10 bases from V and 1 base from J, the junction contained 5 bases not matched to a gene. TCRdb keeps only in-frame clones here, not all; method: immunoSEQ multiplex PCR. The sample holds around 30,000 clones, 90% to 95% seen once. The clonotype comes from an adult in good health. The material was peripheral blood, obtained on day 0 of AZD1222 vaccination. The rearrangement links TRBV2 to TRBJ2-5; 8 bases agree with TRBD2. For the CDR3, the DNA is TGTGCCACCCGGGGGGGGCGCCAAGAGACCCAGTACTTC. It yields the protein CATRGGRQETQYF. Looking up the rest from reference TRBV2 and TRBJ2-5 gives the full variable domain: EPEVTQTPSHQVTQMGQEVILRCVPISNHLYFYWYRQILGQKVEFLVSFYNNEISEKSEIFDDQFSVERPDGSNFTLKIRSTKLEDSAMYFCATRGGRQETQYFGPGTRLLVL.